The 28 T cell receptor beta chains reported below all come from one sample, sequenced in a study of T cells in Graves' hyperthyroidism and ophthalmopathy (dated by TCRdb to between 2017 and 2020). To prepare the library, multiplex PCR was applied. Reads for this sample came from an Illumina HiSeq 2000. The TCR beta CDR3 regions were amplified from the RNA transcripts. For the first round of RT-PCR on the TCR CDR3, the HTBI primer set was used together with the Qiagen OneStep RT-PCR kit. TCRdb took the public reads, trimmed them with fastp at Q25, ran MiXCR for clone calling and kept in-frame beta chains. For every CDR3 protein sequence, its rows merge into one entry that carries the most common genes and DNA. The sample table lists approximately 510,000 distinct CDR3 sequences, 46% of them with a count of one. About two fifths of the sample belongs to the ten largest clones. The specimen sequenced was peripheral blood or thyroid tissue (not recorded which). Receptors originate from an adult woman with Graves' disease, either hyperthyroidism or ophthalmopathy (not recorded which).

Notes on this clonotype: One junction end disagrees with the germline gene, perhaps due to a read error. The chain uses TRBV29-1 and TRBJ2-7; 8 positions agree with TRBD2. The CDR3 covers 15 residues. Germline CDR1 reads SQVTM; CDR2 reads ANQGSEA. CDR3 bases: TGCAGCGTTGAAGTGTGTAGCGGGGTCTCCTACGAGCAGTGCTTC. It encodes CSVEVCSGVSYEQCF.

V and J are TRBV20-1 and TRBJ2-6; D not certain. The CDR3 contains 12 residues. Deletions cut 6 bases from V and 2 bases from J, with 5 bases between. Germline lookup yields CDR1 DFQATT and CDR2 SNEGSKA (reference sequence). CDR3 in amino acids: CSADTGANVLTF. The CDR3 DNA reads TGCAGTGCGGATACTGGGGCCAACGTCCTGACTTTC.

In its sample, this clonotype was seen a few times. The rearrangement joins TRBV7-9 to TRBJ1-5; tentatively, D is TRBD1 (5 bases). The CDR3 contains 14 residues. Germline V lookup: CDR1 SEHNR, CDR2 FQNEAQ (reference sequence). V lost 3 bases, J lost 3 bases, and 9 bases lay in between. The CDR3 sequence is CASSFDSNNQPQHF. The CDR3 coding sequence is TGTGCCAGCAGCTTCGACAGTAACAATCAGCCCCAGCATTTT.

The rearrangement links TRBV29-1 to TRBJ2-7, with a tentative D call TRBD1 (5 bases). Germline values: CDR1 SQVTM, CDR2 ANQGSEA. V dropped 6 bases and J dropped 4 bases, with 16 bases sitting between them. The CDR3 is 13 amino acids. The CDR3 reads CSVLRVDEYEQYF. DNA of the CDR3: TGCAGCGTCCTCAGGGTTGATGAATACGAGCAGTACTTC.

The J gene is TRBJ1-2, the V gene TRBV20-1; D remains ambiguous. Deletions cut 3 bases from V and 11 bases from J, with 10 bases between. The CDR3 runs to 10 residues. Per the germline V gene, CDR1 is DFQATT and CDR2 is SNEGSKA (reference sequence). CDR3 bases: TGCAGTGCTAGGTTTCGAGGTTACACCTTC. It codes for CSARFRGYTF.

The chain carries TRBV24-1 and TRBJ1-5; a weak D match, TRBD1 (5 bases). The CDR3 contains 14 residues. V lost 3 bases and J lost 7, with 12 bases in between. Germline CDR1 reads KGHDR; CDR2 reads SFDVKD. CDR3 nucleotides: TGTGCCACCAGTGATGCCAGGGTGGGCCAGCCCCAGCATTTT. As protein: CATSDARVGQPQHF.

In its sample, this clonotype was seen many times. This chain joins TRBV15 and TRBJ2-7; TRBD2 might be the D (5 bases). V lost 3 bases, J lost 2 bases, and 8 bases lay in between. The CDR3 has 13 amino acids. Germline V gives CDR1 LNHNV, CDR2 YYDKDF (reference sequence). The DNA of the CDR3 is TGTGCCACCAGCAGGGACTTACCCTACGAGCAGTACTTC. Protein product: CATSRDLPYEQYF.

This clonotype was detected only a few times. J is TRBJ2-2 and V is TRBV9; maybe TRBD1 (5 bases). From germline, CDR1 is SGDLS and CDR2 YYNGEE. The CDR3 sequence is 15 residues long. V was pared by 4 bases and J by 6 bases, with 16 bases between. The CDR3 nucleotides are TGTGCCAGCAGCCACCCCTCATCCAGGGCCGGGGAGCTGTTTTTT. The encoded protein is CASSHPSSRAGELFF.

The genes are TRBV19 and TRBJ1-1; possibly TRBD1 for D (6 bases). V was pared by 4 bases and J by 3 bases, with 15 bases between. Per germline, CDR1 LNHDA and CDR2 SQIVND (reference sequence). CDR3 length equals 15 residues. CDR3 amino acids: CASSSRGGADTEAFF. CDR3 nucleotide sequence: TGTGCCAGTAGTAGTCGGGGGGGCGCGGACACTGAAGCTTTCTTT.

This clonotype was seen a single time. The conserved phenylalanine or tryptophan is not found at the CDR3 terminus, so this likely reflects a read error. The chain links TRBV7-2 to TRBJ1-2; D unresolved. Germline-derived CDR1 and CDR2 are SGHTA and FQGNSA. Between the trimmed V and J ends, which lost 1 base and 5 bases, there was a span of 14 bases. The CDR3 covers 15 residues. The chain's CDR3 is CASSLVFGEIYGYTV. The CDR3, as DNA: TGTGCCAGCAGCTTAGTTTTCGGGGAGATTTATGGCTACACCGTT.

V and J are TRBV7-2 and TRBJ1-6; 8 bases match TRBD1. The V gene's germline CDR1 is SGHTA and CDR2 FQGNSA. This CDR3 contains 16 residues. V gave up 5 bases and J gave up 14 bases; unmatched junction bases: 17. CDR3 residues: CASSEGQASPYGSLHF. For the CDR3, the DNA is TGTGCCAGCAGCGAGGGACAGGCAAGCCCCTATGGGTCCCTCCACTTT.

V usage is TRBV5-1 and J usage is TRBJ2-7, with no clear D. Trimming shortened V by 5 bases and J by 3 bases, and 15 bases separated the two germline ends. The germline gives CDR1 SGHRS, CDR2 YFSETQ. This CDR3 has 14 residues. CDR3 nucleotide sequence: TGCGCCAGCAGTTTAGGTCGGGCCTACTACGAGCAGTACTTC. Its protein product is CASSLGRAYYEQYF.

V is TRBV10-3 and J is TRBJ2-5; 7 bases agree with TRBD2. This CDR3 has 13 residues. CDR1 is ENHRY and CDR2 is SYGVKD in the germline V gene. The J segment lost 2 bases and the V segment lost 6 bases, leaving 3 bases of the junction unmatched. The CDR3 here is CAIRGGGQETQYF. The CDR3 DNA sequence: TGTGCCATCAGGGGGGGGGGACAAGAGACCCAGTACTTC.

The V and J genes are TRBV6-5 and TRBJ2-5, with a tentative D call TRBD1 (6 bases). The CDR3 covers 14 residues. V lost 6 bases, J lost 1 base, and 12 bases lay in between. Germline CDR1 and CDR2: MNHEY and SVGAGI. The DNA of the CDR3 is TGTGCCAGCAGAGCAGGGGTTATCCAAGAGACCCAGTACTTC. It encodes CASRAGVIQETQYF.

This clonotype has a count of ten or more. This rearrangement joins TRBV19 to TRBJ2-7, with 15 bases matching TRBD2. The V and J ends lost 4 bases and 0 bases, in that order; junction bases with no gene match: 7. Germline CDR1 and CDR2: LNHDA and SQIVND (reference sequence). The CDR3 extends over 18 amino acids. The CDR3 reads CASSKKGLAGGPSYEQYF. The CDR3 nucleotides read TGTGCCAGTAGTAAAAAGGGACTAGCGGGAGGACCCTCCTACGAGCAGTACTTC.

The chain employs TRBV20-1 and TRBJ1-1; 11 nucleotides align to TRBD1. This CDR3 has 15 residues. Germline CDR1 DFQATT, CDR2 SNEGSKA (reference sequence). Germline trimming cut 0 bases from V and 3 bases from J; bases unmatched to any gene: 3. This chain's CDR3 is CSARDRDRGDTEAFF. CDR3 nucleotides: TGCAGTGCTAGAGATCGGGACAGGGGGGACACTGAAGCTTTCTTT.

This chain joins TRBV5-1 and TRBJ2-7; 11 bases fit TRBD2. J gave up 9 bases and V 0 bases, and 8 bases lay outside the gene matches. This CDR3 spans 15 amino acids. Germline CDR1 reads SGHRS; CDR2 reads YFSETQ. The CDR3 spells CASSLAGTSGEGQYF. CDR3 DNA: TGCGCCAGCAGCTTGGCCGGGACTAGCGGAGAGGGGCAGTACTTC.

CDR3 in DNA: TGTGCCAGTGTCGCTGGACAGGGACTAAATCAGCCCCAGCATTTT. As protein: CASVAGQGLNQPQHF. The chain couples TRBV19 to TRBJ1-5; 8 bases are a match to TRBD1. This CDR3 is built from 15 residues. CDR1 LNHDA and CDR2 SQIVND come from the germline V gene (reference sequence). J gave up 4 bases and V 8 bases, and 10 bases lay outside the gene matches.

This clonotype was observed a handful of times. The chain carries TRBV7-9 and TRBJ1-6; a possible D gene is TRBD1 (5 bases). V was cut by 5 bases and J by 8 bases, with 16 bases left in between. Germline V gene lookup returns CDR1 SEHNR and CDR2 FQNEAQ (reference sequence). The CDR3 totals 15 residues. CDR3 nucleotide sequence: TGTGCCAGCAGCAACCCGGGGACGGGGCATTCACCCCTCCACTTT. Its translation: CASSNPGTGHSPLHF. The entire variable domain, with the rest obtained from reference TRBV7-9 and TRBJ1-6, is as follows: DTGVSQNPRHKITKRGQNVTFRCDPISEHNRLYWYRQTLGQGPEFLTYFQNEAQLEKSRLLSDRFSAERPKGSFSTLEIQRTEQGDSAMYLCASSNPGTGHSPLHFGNGTRLTVT.

The V gene is TRBV15, the J gene TRBJ1-3; D is uncertain. The germline gives CDR1 LNHNV, CDR2 YYDKDF (reference sequence). The V end lost 3 bases, the J end lost 0 bases, and 9 bases lay between the germline ends. The CDR3 length is 15 residues. CDR3 residues: CATSSARSSGNTIYF. CDR3 DNA sequence: TGTGCCACCAGCAGCGCTAGAAGCTCTGGAAACACCATATATTTT. The full variable domain, rest sourced from reference TRBV15 and TRBJ1-3, is DAMVIQNPRYQVTQFGKPVTLSCSQTLNHNVMYWYQQKSSQAPKLLFHYYDKDFNNEADTPDNFQSRRPNTSFCFLDIRSPGLGDTAMYLCATSSARSSGNTIYFGEGSWLTVV.

This rearrangement joins TRBV10-3 to TRBJ2-5; D possibly corresponds to TRBD2 (7 bases). CDR1 and CDR2 (germline): ENHRY, SYGVKD. The CDR3 totals 15 residues. V was pared by 1 base and J by 5 bases, with 14 bases between. For the CDR3, the DNA is TGTGCCATCAGTGAGTTAGAGGGGGGGCAGGAGACCCAGTACTTC. This gives the protein CAISELEGGQETQYF.

This clonotype was seen repeatedly, ten times or more. This CDR3 is CSAPTSGSYEQYF. Here the CDR3 DNA reads TGCAGTGCCCCGACTAGCGGGAGCTACGAGCAGTACTTC. The V and J genes are TRBV20-1 and TRBJ2-7; 12 nucleotides align to TRBD2. J gave up 3 bases and V 6 bases, and 3 bases lay outside the gene matches. The CDR3 runs 13 residues. Germline loops: CDR1 DFQATT, CDR2 SNEGSKA (reference sequence).

The V call is TRBV29-1, the J call TRBJ2-7, with 8 positions matching TRBD2. Per the germline V gene, CDR1 is SQVTM and CDR2 is ANQGSEA. The CDR3 is 14 amino acids. V was clipped by 1 base and J by 0 bases; unmatched bases: 2. CDR3: CSVEGGLVSYEQYF. In DNA form, the CDR3 reads TGCAGCGTTGAAGGGGGACTAGTCTCCTACGAGCAGTACTTC.

This clonotype appeared many times. The chain is built from TRBV20-1 and TRBJ1-3; D ambiguous. Trimming cost V 5 bases and J 0 bases, with 8 bases left between them. Germline V gene data show CDR1 as DFQATT and CDR2 as SNEGSKA (reference sequence). The CDR3 spans 13 residues. The CDR3 bases are TGCAGTGCTGGACTTAACTCTGGAAACACCATATATTTT. Translated: CSAGLNSGNTIYF.

Concerning this clonotype itself: A much larger clone differs by one base, so this may be a read error. In DNA, the CDR3 is TGTGCCAGCTGGGACAGCCACATGAACACTGAACCTTTCTTT. Protein product: CASWDSHMNTEPFF. This chain links TRBV12-3 or TRBV12-4 with TRBJ1-1; TRBD1 aligns across 7 bases. The CDR3 is made up of 14 amino acids.

V is TRBV29-1 and J is TRBJ2-5; 10 positions agree with TRBD1. Germline V lookup: CDR1 SQVTM, CDR2 ANQGSEA. The V gene end was trimmed by 3 bases and the J gene end by 5 bases; junction bases not matched to a gene: 3. The CDR3 is 13 residues long. The CDR3 here is CSVEPGQGETQYF. As DNA, the CDR3 is TGCAGCGTTGAGCCGGGACAGGGGGAGACCCAGTACTTC.

This sequence joins TRBV29-1 and TRBJ1-1; D ambiguous. The CDR3 consists of 12 residues. Between the trimmed V and J ends, which lost 4 bases and 4 bases, there was a span of 10 bases. Germline V gene sequence: CDR1 SQVTM, CDR2 ANQGSEA. This CDR3 is CSVGVAATEAFF. In DNA form, the CDR3 reads TGCAGCGTTGGGGTAGCGGCCACTGAAGCTTTCTTT.

The CDR3 nucleotides read TGCAGTGCTGGCCGGGGGACAGGAACCTACGAGCAGTACTTC. Translated, it gives CSAGRGTGTYEQYF. The chain uses TRBV20-1 and TRBJ2-7; 8 bases are a match to TRBD1. CDR3 size: 14 residues. Germline lookup yields CDR1 DFQATT and CDR2 SNEGSKA (reference sequence). The V and J ends lost 5 bases and 2 bases, in that order; junction bases with no gene match: 8.